This T cell receptor beta chain originates from a study of T cell repertoires in cytomegalovirus infection. Study as a whole: Public TCR beta signatures provided an indication of both CMV infection and a matching HLA type.

TCRdb re-derived calls from the reads in MiXCR, one entry per CDR3 protein. The sample comprises about 300,000 distinct CDR3 sequences, 25% of which are singletons, and roughly 13% rests with the top ten. This clonotype showed up just a few times. The sequencing sample was made of PBMCs. The source is a human donor in good health (CMV status not recorded). Some clones in this sample may be carry-over from other donors' samples.

The CDR3 sequence: CASSIEGRWNTGELFF. The CDR3 DNA reads TGTGCCAGTAGTATTGAGGGGCGCTGGAACACCGGGGAGCTGTTTTTT. The V gene is TRBV19, the J gene TRBJ2-2; either TRBD1 or TRBD2 may fit D (5 bases each). Germline assignment: CDR1 LNHDA and CDR2 SQIVND (reference sequence). Trimming stripped 3 bases from V and 1 base from J, with 12 bases between. The CDR3 extends over 16 amino acids. Complete variable domain (other parts from reference TRBV19 and TRBJ2-2): DGGITQSPKYLFRKEGQNVTLSCEQNLNHDAMYWYRQDPGQGLRLIYYSQIVNDFQKGDIAEGYSVSREKKESFPLTVTSAQKNPTAFYLCASSIEGRWNTGELFFGEGSRLTVL.